Sequencing of this TCR beta chain was carried out in a study of T cell responses to AZD1222 COVID-19 vaccine. The CDR3 has 15 residues. Germline-derived CDR1 and CDR2 are MNHEY and SVGAGI. V was cut by 6 bases and J by 6 bases, with 20 bases left in between. Method: immunoSEQ multiplex PCR; TCRdb's copy keeps in-frame clones and lacks some. This table has roughly 150,000 clones, 80% to 95% appearing once. Notes on this clone: Antigen unknown.

Whole-study results and caveats: Sampling that yielded the repertoires occurred only after the peak T cell response. Baseline testing showed seropositivity in only five to seven AZD1222 recipients. Clonal diversity was possibly underestimated; the donors were predominantly white British and more often female. Across the whole spike, CD4 TCRs peaked at regions 160-218 and 743-854.

The V and J genes are TRBV6-5 and TRBJ1-2; perhaps TRBD1 as D (5 bases). Sequencing used peripheral blood, obtained on day 0 of AZD1222 vaccination. This sequence originates from an adult in good health. This CDR3 is CASSYRRRPGHGYTF. The DNA of the CDR3 is TGTGCCAGCAGCTACCGGAGAAGGCCGGGGCATGGCTACACCTTC.